The 22 T cell receptor beta chains reported below all come from one sample, sequenced in a study of T cell responses to AZD1222 COVID-19 vaccine. TCRdb keeps only in-frame clones here, not all; method: immunoSEQ multiplex PCR. The table shows some 130,000 clones, with around nine tenths occurring only once. Sequencing was performed on peripheral blood, taken on day 0 of AZD1222 vaccination. These receptors were taken from an adult in good health.

This clone came up once. The V and J genes are TRBV7-9 and TRBJ1-5; the match to TRBD1 covers 7 bases. V trimming: 4 bases; J trimming: 9 bases; junction bases outside the gene matches: 9. The CDR3 length is 14 residues. Germline V gene sequence: CDR1 SEHNR, CDR2 FQNEAQ (reference sequence). The CDR3 here is CASSSTTGQGPQHF. The DNA for the CDR3 is TGTGCCAGCAGCTCGACGACAGGGCAGGGGCCCCAGCATTTT.

This chain joins TRBV4-3 and TRBJ2-5, with TRBD2 as a possible D gene (5 bases). V dropped 0 bases and J dropped 3 bases, with 11 bases sitting between them. Germline V gene sequence: CDR1 LGHNA, CDR2 YSLEER. This CDR3 spans 15 amino acids. The CDR3 coding sequence is TGCGCCAGCAGCCAAGATTCGGGAAGGGAAGAGACCCAGTACTTC. Its translation is CASSQDSGREETQYF.

CDR3 amino acids: CASRPDLPYGYTF. CDR3 nucleotide sequence: TGTGCCAGCAGACCGGACCTGCCCTATGGCTACACCTTC. The chain combines TRBV5-5 with TRBJ1-2; no clear D. The CDR3 totals 13 residues. CDR1 and CDR2 (germline): SGHKS, YYEKEE (reference sequence). Trimming took 5 bases from V and 4 from J, leaving 12 bases between them.

Only a few counts were recorded for this clone. The chain joins TRBV6-2 or TRBV6-3 to TRBJ1-2; TRBD1 aligns across 7 bases. Trimming took 5 bases from V and 2 from J; bases not matched to a gene: 2. The CDR3 is 13 residues long. Per germline, CDR1 MNHEY and CDR2 SVGEGT. The CDR3 sequence: CASSHRGNYGYTF. CDR3 nucleotides: TGTGCCAGCAGTCACAGGGGCAACTATGGCTACACCTTC.

V and J are TRBV6-5 and TRBJ1-6; 8 nucleotides align to TRBD1. The CDR3 is 15 residues long. V was pared by 6 bases and J by 8 bases, with 9 bases of the junction left unmatched. Germline loops: CDR1 MNHEY, CDR2 SVGAGI. The chain's CDR3 is CASRGRTGTYSPLHF. CDR3 DNA: TGTGCCAGCAGGGGGAGGACAGGGACCTATTCACCCCTCCACTTT.

The chain carries TRBV11-2 and TRBJ2-3; D unclear. V shed 0 bases and J shed 2 bases, with 3 bases lying between them. Germline V lookup: CDR1 SGHAT, CDR2 FQNNGV. CDR3 size: 13 residues. For the CDR3, the DNA is TGTGCCAGCAGCTTAGAAATCACAGATACGCAGTATTTT. It encodes CASSLEITDTQYF.

V gene TRBV18 combines with J gene TRBJ1-1; D ambiguous. The germline V and J ends were trimmed by 8 bases and 2 bases, with 12 bases remaining between them. Looked up from germline, CDR1 is KGHSH and CDR2 is LQKENI. The CDR3 has 13 residues. CDR3 DNA sequence: TGTGCCAGCAGGGAACAAATCAACACTGAAGCTTTCTTT. This encodes CASREQINTEAFF.

J is TRBJ2-7 and V is TRBV12-3 or TRBV12-4; D remains ambiguous. V was trimmed by 3 bases and J by 4 bases, leaving 7 bases between them. The CDR3 covers 12 residues. CDR3 nucleotide sequence: TGTGCCAGCAGTTTTGGGCAATACGAGCAGTACTTC. Translation gives CASSFGQYEQYF.

The rearrangement uses TRBV5-1 and TRBJ1-1; a weak D match, TRBD1 (6 bases). The length of the CDR3 is 15 residues. Germline values: CDR1 SGHRS, CDR2 YFSETQ. V dropped 4 bases and J dropped 5 bases, with 18 bases sitting between them. CDR3 in amino acids: CASSPFTAGVTEAFF. In DNA form, the CDR3 reads TGCGCCAGCAGCCCATTCACCGCAGGGGTGACTGAAGCTTTCTTT.

This clone was observed once. The sample contains more than one DNA sequence encoding this CDR3. This chain links TRBV2 with TRBJ1-1; D is undetermined. Per germline, CDR1 SNHLY and CDR2 FYNNEI. V dropped 6 bases and J dropped 1 base, with 9 bases sitting between them. This CDR3 contains 13 residues. CDR3 sequence (DNA): TGTGCCAGCAGCGGCGGTGAGAACACTGAAGCTTTCTTT. This translates into CASSGGENTEAFF.

This chain's CDR3 is CASSQAQGNGYTF. The CDR3 DNA follows: TGCGCCAGCAGCCAAGCGCAGGGAAATGGCTACACCTTC. This chain connects TRBV4-1 to TRBJ1-2; D might be TRBD1 (5 bases). The ends were cut back, 1 base at V and 6 bases at J, with 9 bases in the middle. The CDR3 totals 13 residues. Germline V gives CDR1 MGHRA, CDR2 YSYEKL.

The chain's CDR3 is CASSSHLVGPPNNEQFF. CDR3 nucleotides: TGTGCCAGCAGTTCCCATCTCGTGGGGCCGCCGAACAATGAGCAGTTCTTC. The gene calls are TRBV27 and TRBJ2-1; possible D gene TRBD1, 5 bases. Per the germline V gene, CDR1 is MNHEY and CDR2 is SMNVEV (reference sequence). V dropped 4 bases and J dropped 5 bases, with 21 bases sitting between them. The CDR3 sequence is 17 residues long.

This clone was observed a handful of times. The chain combines TRBV3-1 (or the pseudogene TRBV3-2) with TRBJ2-3; D not resolved. The CDR3 runs 14 residues. The V gene lost 1 base and the J gene lost 8 bases, with 13 bases spanning the gap. Germline CDR1 is LGHDT and CDR2 is YNNKEL (reference sequence). The CDR3 DNA sequence: TGTGCCAGCAGCCAAGCAAACCAGGCTGTTACGCAGTATTTT. Its translation: CASSQANQAVTQYF.

The rearrangement links TRBV30 to TRBJ1-1, with a tentative D call TRBD1 (5 bases). The CDR3 contains 13 residues. The germline V and J ends were trimmed by 5 bases and 5 bases, with 15 bases remaining between them. Looked up from germline, CDR1 is GTSNPN and CDR2 is SVGIG (reference sequence). DNA of the CDR3: TGTGCCTGGTCACAGGCACCATGGACTGAAGCTTTCTTT. Its protein is CAWSQAPWTEAFF.

The rearrangement links TRBV5-4 to TRBJ1-1; 9 bases match TRBD1. This CDR3 has 17 residues. V lost 5 bases and J lost 5; bases outside the gene matches: 16. From germline, CDR1 is SGHNT and CDR2 YYREEE (reference sequence). CDR3 DNA sequence: TGTGCCAGCAGAAAATCCCGGGACAGGGTCGTTTGGACTGAAGCTTTCTTT. Translation: CASRKSRDRVVWTEAFF. Complete variable domain (other parts from reference TRBV5-4 and TRBJ1-1): ETGVTQSPTHLIKTRGQQVTLRCSSQSGHNTVSWYQQALGQGPQFIFQYYREEENGRGNFPPRFSGLQFPNYSSELNVNALELDDSALYLCASRKSRDRVVWTEAFFGQGTRLTVV.

Written as DNA, the CDR3 is TGTGCCAGCAGTTTCCGGCTAGCGGGAGTGGAGCAGTACTTC. Residues: CASSFRLAGVEQYF. The chain employs TRBV27 and TRBJ2-7; 10 bases agree with TRBD2. The CDR3 length is 14 residues. Germline loops: CDR1 MNHEY, CDR2 SMNVEV (reference sequence). J was trimmed by 7 bases and V by 3 bases; bases with no gene match: 6.

This rearrangement joins TRBV9 to TRBJ1-1; D possibly corresponds to TRBD1 (6 bases). Between the trimmed V and J ends, which lost 3 bases and 3 bases, there was a span of 15 bases. From germline, CDR1 is SGDLS and CDR2 YYNGEE. The length of the CDR3 is 15 residues. CDR3 in DNA: TGTGCCAGCAGCGCCCCGACGGAGGGGGACACTGAAGCTTTCTTT. This codes for CASSAPTEGDTEAFF.

This chain links TRBV12-3 or TRBV12-4 with TRBJ2-7, with D possibly matching TRBD1 (6 bases). V lost 8 bases and J 6 bases, leaving 14 bases between the germline ends. This CDR3 comprises 12 residues. Here the CDR3 reads CASLVGAGEQYF. The CDR3 nucleotides read TGTGCCAGCCTTGTGGGGGCCGGCGAGCAGTACTTC.

The chain is built from TRBV19 and TRBJ2-1; D unresolved. CDR1 is LNHDA and CDR2 is SQIVND in the germline V gene (reference sequence). V was trimmed by 11 bases and J by 6 bases, leaving 8 bases between them. The CDR3 has 10 residues. CDR3 region: CASGFNEQFF. CDR3 DNA sequence: TGTGCCTCGGGTTTCAATGAGCAGTTCTTC.

V usage is TRBV28 and J usage is TRBJ2-7; a weak D match, TRBD1 (6 bases). This CDR3 is 14 amino acids long. Germline loops: CDR1 MDHEN, CDR2 SYDVKM. V was cut by 6 bases and J by 6 bases, with 18 bases left in between. CDR3 nucleotide sequence: TGTGCCAGCAGCCTCCAGGGGTGGGGAGTCGAGCAGTACTTC. Amino acids: CASSLQGWGVEQYF.

This chain uses TRBV19 with TRBJ2-1; D gene uncertain. CDR1 is LNHDA, CDR2 SQIVND, per germline (reference sequence). The CDR3 consists of 13 residues. V lost 11 bases to trimming and J lost 5 bases, with 16 bases between them. Here the CDR3 reads CASRGVMDNEQFF. CDR3 in DNA: TGTGCCTCCCGTGGAGTGATGGACAATGAGCAGTTCTTC.

The rearrangement uses TRBV5-1 and TRBJ2-7; D may be TRBD1 (6 bases). CDR1 is SGHRS, CDR2 YFSETQ, per germline. V gave up 4 bases and J gave up 0 bases, with 17 bases separating them. This CDR3 contains 16 residues. The CDR3 sequence: CASSQFGRTDSYEQYF. The CDR3 DNA is TGCGCCAGCAGCCAATTCGGGCGGACAGACTCCTACGAGCAGTACTTC.